Shown below are 12 T cell receptor beta chains from a single sample sequenced in a study of blood T cells in healthy people across ages. With a J-beta primer mix and a sample-barcoded 5' primer, a second PCR ran roughly 6 to 12 cycles. TCRdb re-called the 5' RACE reads through MiXCR, storing one row per CDR3 protein. Among over a million distinct CDR3 sequences listed, less than 45% were seen once. The specimen sequenced was blood. These receptors came from a woman aged 18 to 35 in good health.

This chain uses TRBV12-3 or TRBV12-4 with TRBJ2-5, with D hard to call. V lost 5 bases, J lost 2 bases, and 12 bases lay in between. The CDR3 sequence is 14 residues long. The CDR3 sequence: CASSPARNQETQYF. Here the CDR3 DNA reads TGTGCCAGCAGTCCCGCTAGGAATCAAGAGACCCAGTACTTC.

This chain links TRBV12-3 or TRBV12-4 with TRBJ2-5; D is unresolved. With 2 bases removed from V and 2 bases from J, the gap between germline ends came to 9 bases. This CDR3 region has 14 residues. CDR3: CASSLFIGQETQYF. The CDR3 DNA reads as TGTGCCAGCAGTTTATTCATAGGACAAGAGACCCAGTACTTC.

This clonotype showed up just a few times. One end of the junction is discordant with germline, which a read error may explain. The chain links TRBV7-7 to TRBJ2-1, with 8 bases lining up with TRBD2. Germline V lookup: CDR1 SSHAT, CDR2 FNYEAQ (reference sequence). There are 14 residues in the CDR3. The CDR3 DNA is TGTGCTAGCAGCCCACTAGCGGCCTACAATGAGCAGTTCTTC. This translates into CASSPLAAYNEQFF.

V is TRBV11-2 and J is TRBJ2-5, with D tentatively TRBD2 (6 bases). V shed 0 bases and J shed 11 bases, with 13 bases lying between them. This CDR3 has 13 residues. Per germline, CDR1 SGHAT and CDR2 FQNNGV. DNA for the CDR3: TGTGCCAGCAGCTTAGATGGCCCGGGGGAGCAGTACTTC. Amino acid sequence: CASSLDGPGEQYF.

The V gene is TRBV7-6, the J gene TRBJ2-7; TRBD2 is a possible D gene (6 bases). The germline CDR1 and CDR2 sequences are SGHVS and FNYEAQ. V was pared by 1 base and J by 3 bases, with 13 bases between. This CDR3 region has 15 residues. DNA of the CDR3: TGTGCCAGCAGCTTAGTTCCGGGAGTCGACTACGAGCAGTACTTC. This encodes CASSLVPGVDYEQYF.

This clonotype was detected once. The genes are TRBV27 and TRBJ2-5, with TRBD1 identical over 12 bases. The CDR3 spans 15 residues. Germline V gene sequence: CDR1 MNHEY, CDR2 SMNVEV (reference sequence). After removal of 3 bases from V and 11 bases from J, the junction contained 10 bases not matched to a gene. In DNA form, the CDR3 reads TGTGCCAGCAGTTTCGATGGGACAGGGGGCGATGAGCAGTACTTC. It codes for CASSFDGTGGDEQYF.

The chain has TRBV5-1 and TRBJ2-4; D possibly corresponds to TRBD1 (6 bases). The germline V and J ends were trimmed by 0 bases and 13 bases, with 23 bases remaining between them. The germline V gene has CDR1 SGHRS and CDR2 YFSETQ. The CDR3 runs 16 residues. The CDR3 DNA reads TGCGCCAGCAGCTTGGACGGGACAAGCTCCTACAATGAGCAGTACTTC. Translating gives CASSLDGTSSYNEQYF.

V is TRBV4-3 and J is TRBJ1-2; tentatively, D is TRBD1 (6 bases). V was trimmed by 1 base and J by 4 bases, leaving 28 bases between them. CDR1 and CDR2 (germline): LGHNA, YSLEER. The CDR3 totals 20 residues. The CDR3 loop reads CASSQVYGGRGEQGGYGYTF. The CDR3 DNA sequence: TGCGCCAGCAGCCAAGTATACGGGGGCAGAGGCGAACAAGGCGGCTATGGCTACACCTTC.

This clonotype occurred many times. J is TRBJ2-7 and V is TRBV7-9, with D uncertain. CDR3 length: 15 residues. Germline V gives CDR1 SEHNR, CDR2 FQNEAQ (reference sequence). Trimming removed 1 base from V and 5 bases from J, with 15 bases in between. The CDR3 region is CASSLVPSVAHEQYF. DNA for the CDR3: TGTGCCAGCAGCTTAGTCCCCTCGGTAGCCCACGAGCAGTACTTC.

The rearrangement links TRBV20-1 to TRBJ1-1; D not certain. This CDR3 comprises 13 residues. Germline CDR1 and CDR2: DFQATT and SNEGSKA (reference sequence). Trimming cost V 0 bases and J 0 bases, with 5 bases left between them. CDR3 sequence: CSAREVMNTEAFF. The DNA for the CDR3 is TGCAGTGCTAGAGAAGTTATGAACACTGAAGCTTTCTTT.

This clonotype was detected a few times. This chain connects TRBV20-1 to TRBJ2-3, with TRBD2 matching 7 bases. The junction had 8 bases not matched to a gene; V was cut back by 0 bases and J by 2 bases. Germline assignment: CDR1 DFQATT and CDR2 SNEGSKA (reference sequence). The CDR3 is 16 residues long. The CDR3 bases are TGCAGTGCTAGAGATCGAGCGGGATTTAACACAGATACGCAGTATTTT. Its protein is CSARDRAGFNTDTQYF.

The rearrangement links TRBV27 to TRBJ1-2, with D unclear. The germline V gene has CDR1 MNHEY and CDR2 SMNVEV (reference sequence). This CDR3 contains 14 residues. The germline V and J ends were trimmed by 0 bases and 10 bases, with 15 bases remaining between them. For the CDR3, the DNA is TGTGCCAGCAGTTTATCTTTGGGCTGGGCGACCTACACCTTC. It is translated as CASSLSLGWATYTF.